In its sample, the clone carrying this T cell receptor beta chain was seen a few times. Antigen specificity is unknown. This table comes from immunoSEQ multiplex PCR, and its TCRdb copy is limited to in-frame clones, with some not included. Seen here are 50,000 or so clones, over 60% observed once, and the top ten hold 7.9%. The J segment lost 6 bases and the V segment lost 0 bases, leaving 0 bases of the junction unmatched. The V gene's germline CDR1 is SGHRS and CDR2 YFSETQ. The CDR3 is 13 amino acids. This sample stems from a study of OX40 agonist ivuxolimab in advanced cancers. On the study more broadly: Aged about 20 to 80 with a mean of approximately 57 years, they were 82.7% male. Study outcomes and limitations: On average, CD8+ T cells showed a greater number of expanded clones than CD4+.

Autoimmune disease history or systemic immunosuppression barred patients. The clonotype comes from an adult with an advanced solid tumor such as melanoma, head and neck, liver or kidney cancer. J is TRBJ1-1 and V is TRBV5-1; TRBD1 matches 9 bases. The sample here was CD4+ or CD8+ T cells sorted from blood, taken in a trial of the OX40 agonist ivuxolimab. Here the CDR3 DNA reads TGCGCCAGCAGCTTGGGGACAGGGGCTGAAGCTTTCTTT. It yields the protein CASSLGTGAEAFF.